Listed below are T cell receptor beta chains from one sample, sequenced in a study of STAT5B mutations in CD4+ large granular lymphocyte leukemia. Sequencing was performed with immunoSEQ multiplex PCR; in TCRdb, only in-frame clones are kept and a portion is missing. This table has approximately 24,000 clones, 78% appearing once. The sample taken for sequencing was CD4+ T cells from blood buffy coats. Receptors originate from a human donor in good health. CDR3s include the opening cysteine and the closing phenylalanine or tryptophan. D genes are given only for firm matches. Size is omitted from some rows. Given values are once, few, many or a class for expanded clones.

v_gene,j_gene,abundance,d_gene,CDR3nt,CDR3aa
TRBV11-2,TRBJ1-1,.,.,TGTGCCAGCAGCTCCCGTTCTAGCACTGAAGCTTTCTTT,CASSSRSSTEAFF
TRBV21-1,TRBJ1-2,.,.,TGTGCCACTCCGGGGAGGGGGACAGCACCACATAGGTTCTATGGCTACACCTTC,CATPGRGTAPHRFYGYTF
TRBV28,TRBJ2-1,.,.,TGTGCCAGCAGTTTGGATCCGCGCCTCGCCAATGAGCAGTTCTTC,CASSLDPRLANEQFF
TRBV30,TRBJ1-4,.,.,TGTGCCTGGAGTGTAAAGGGGCGGATAACTAATGAAAAACTGTTTTTT,CAWSVKGRITNEKLFF
TRBV6-6,TRBJ1-2,.,.,TGTGCCAGCAGTGCAGGGGCTGGCTACACCTTC,CASSAGAGYTF
TRBV2,TRBJ2-5,.,.,TGTGCCAGCAGTGACCAAGGGGAAGAGACCCAGTACTTC,CASSDQGEETQYF
TRBV7-2,TRBJ1-2,.,.,TGTGCCAGCAGCTTAGCTCCAGGGGACTATGGCTACACCTTC,CASSLAPGDYGYTF
TRBV5-1,TRBJ1-2,.,.,TGCGCCAGCAGCTTTTTTGGAGACAGGAACTATGGCTACACCTTC,CASSFFGDRNYGYTF
TRBV9,TRBJ2-2,.,TRBD2,TGTGCCAGCAGCGTCGTAGCGGGAGGCGCGAACACCGGGGAGCTGTTTTTT,CASSVVAGGANTGELFF
TRBV18,TRBJ1-5,.,TRBD1,TGTGCCAGCTCACCACTCCCCCCGGGACAGGTAGGCAATCAGCCCCAGCATTTT,CASSPLPPGQVGNQPQHF
TRBV11-2,TRBJ2-5,.,TRBD2,TGTGCCAGCAGCCCCCCGGGACTAGGGGGGAGCGTGGCCCAGTACTTC,CASSPPGLGGSVAQYF
TRBV11-2,TRBJ2-1,.,.,TGTGCCAGCAGCTACCTTACAGGGCTACAGTTCTTC,CASSYLTGLQFF
TRBV5-4,TRBJ2-7,.,TRBD1,TGTGCCAGCAGCTCGGGGACAGGGATTTCCTACGAGCAGTACTTC,CASSSGTGISYEQYF
TRBV6-5,TRBJ1-2,once,.,TGTGCCAGCAGTTACTCCGGGCCTAACTATGGCTACACCTTC,CASSYSGPNYGYTF